A single sample is the source of the 8 T cell receptor beta chains below, sequenced in a study of graft-versus-host responses after intestinal transplantation. Data came from immunoSEQ multiplex PCR; TCRdb stores just in-frame clones and leaves some out. This sample has some 50,000 clones, with roughly 83% found just once. These receptors' antigens are unknown. The sample here was unstimulated CD4+ T cells sorted from spleen or lymph node cells, taken before transplant. These receptors were collected from a human donor who was the organ donor for an intestinal transplant.

The gene calls are TRBV6-5 and TRBJ2-1, with 14 bases lining up with TRBD2. CDR3 length equals 16 residues. J was trimmed by 9 bases and V by 4 bases; bases with no gene match: 8. Germline V gene sequence: CDR1 MNHEY, CDR2 SVGAGI. CDR3 in DNA: TGTGCCAGCAGTTTCGCCGGGACTAGCGGGGGTTCTGAGCAGTTCTTC. It translates to CASSFAGTSGGSEQFF.

This clone occurred a few times. This chain connects TRBV7-2 to TRBJ2-7; D tentatively fits TRBD1 or TRBD2 (5 bases each). The CDR3 has 14 residues. V shed 5 bases and J shed 8 bases, with 19 bases lying between them. CDR1 is SGHTA and CDR2 is FQGNSA in the germline V gene. The DNA of the CDR3 is TGTGCCAGCAGCGGGGGTACGGGTTATTCCCAGCAGTACTTC. Protein product: CASSGGTGYSQQYF. Drawing the rest from reference TRBV7-2 and TRBJ2-7, the complete variable domain is GAGVSQSPSNKVTEKGKDVELRCDPISGHTALYWYRQSLGQGLEFLIYFQGNSAPDKSGLPSDRFSAERTGGSVSTLTIQRTQQEDSAVYLCASSGGTGYSQQYFGPGTRLTVT.

This chain uses TRBV10-3 with TRBJ2-1, with TRBD2 matching over 10 bases. Germline CDR1 ENHRY, CDR2 SYGVKD. The CDR3 covers 13 residues. V was pared by 5 bases and J by 9 bases, with 4 bases of the junction left unmatched. The DNA for the CDR3 is TGTGCCATCAGTTCTAGCGGGAGTGCTGAGCAGTTCTTC. This codes for CAISSSGSAEQFF.

This clone was detected only once. This chain joins TRBV18 and TRBJ2-5; 15 positions agree with TRBD2. There are 17 residues in the CDR3. Germline V gives CDR1 KGHSH, CDR2 LQKENI. With 1 base clipped from V and 2 bases from J, the junction kept 2 bases outside the gene matches. The chain's CDR3 is CASSPQGLAGGQETQYF. DNA of the CDR3: TGTGCCAGCTCACCACAAGGACTAGCGGGAGGGCAAGAGACCCAGTACTTC.

The J gene is TRBJ1-5, the V gene TRBV10-2, with D unclear. V lost 4 bases to trimming and J lost 6 bases, with 7 bases between them. Germline V lookup: CDR1 WSHSY, CDR2 SAAADI. The length of the CDR3 is 12 residues. CDR3 in DNA: TGCGCCAGCAGTGGAGTCGGTCAGCCCCAGCATTTT. Amino acids: CASSGVGQPQHF.

This clone was seen a few times. The rearrangement links TRBV6-1 to TRBJ2-1, with D unresolved. V shed 1 base and J shed 6 bases, with 4 bases lying between them. The CDR3 extends over 12 amino acids. Germline loops: CDR1 MNHNS, CDR2 SASEGT. The CDR3, as DNA: TGTGCCAGCAGTGAAGTATCCAATGAGCAGTTCTTC. Protein product: CASSEVSNEQFF.

This clone was detected once. The chain recombines TRBV30 with TRBJ2-1; possibly TRBD1 or TRBD2 for D (5 bases each). V shed 1 base and J shed 3 bases, with 13 bases lying between them. Germline CDR1 and CDR2: GTSNPN and SVGIG (reference sequence). The CDR3 extends over 15 amino acids. The CDR3 is CAWSDGTAVYNEQFF. The CDR3 DNA sequence: TGTGCCTGGAGTGACGGGACCGCCGTCTACAATGAGCAGTTCTTC.

The chain links TRBV10-2 to TRBJ2-7; 10 bases are a match to TRBD2. Germline CDR1 and CDR2: WSHSY and SAAADI. CDR3 length: 14 amino acids. The junction had 1 base not matched to a gene; V was cut back by 5 bases and J by 0 bases. CDR3 nucleotides: TGCGCCAGCAGTAGACTAGCGGGCTCCTACGAGCAGTACTTC. This translates into CASSRLAGSYEQYF.